Below are 26 T cell receptor beta chains sequenced from a single sample in a study of T cells expressing NK-cell markers. TCRdb derives one entry per CDR3 protein from the 5' RACE reads, leaving out DNA. The specimen's table records some 150,000 distinct CDR3 sequences. The sequencing sample was made of blood T cells: a sorted CD56 or NKG2C T cell subset, CD4+ or CD8+ T cells, or bulk PBMC T cells (not recorded which). These receptors were taken from a man younger than 35 in good health.

The V call is TRBV24-1, the J call TRBJ2-1; there is no DNA to check the TCRdb D call of TRBD2. CDR1 KGHDR and CDR2 SFDVKD come from the germline V gene. The CDR3 loop spans 19 amino acids. The CDR3 loop reads CATSDTGTSGSLGHNEQFF.

The chain carries TRBV4-3 and TRBJ2-6; TCRdb lists TRBD2, though no DNA is available to test this call. Per germline, CDR1 LGHNA and CDR2 YSLEER. CDR3 length: 17 amino acids. The CDR3 is CASSQVAKSSGANVLTF.

The J gene is TRBJ2-2, the V gene TRBV13. Looked up from germline, CDR1 is PRHDT and CDR2 is FYEKMQ (reference sequence). The CDR3 runs to 15 residues. The CDR3 loop reads CASSLARARTGELFF.

This chain links TRBV19 with TRBJ2-6; TCRdb picks TRBD1, but there is no DNA to check that call. The CDR3 is 19 residues long. Germline V gene lookup returns CDR1 LNHDA and CDR2 SQIVND (reference sequence). Here the CDR3 reads CASKIPPGREVSGANVLTF.

This chain links TRBV12-3 or TRBV12-4 with TRBJ1-1; TCRdb's D gene call, TRBD1, goes unchecked for lack of DNA. The CDR3 is 15 residues long. The CDR3 sequence: CASSFSPQGYTEAFF.

V usage is TRBV27 and J usage is TRBJ2-7. Germline V gene lookup returns CDR1 MNHEY and CDR2 SMNVEV (reference sequence). The CDR3 extends over 14 amino acids. CDR3: CASSPIKITYEQYF.

This chain connects TRBV27 to TRBJ2-7; TCRdb's D call of TRBD1 is untestable without DNA. The CDR3 consists of 16 residues. From germline, CDR1 is MNHEY and CDR2 SMNVEV (reference sequence). CDR3 sequence: CASSPTAGTGSYEQYF.

The chain recombines TRBV7-2 with TRBJ2-7; the TCRdb D gene call, TRBD1, has no DNA to confirm it. The CDR3 is 14 residues long. Germline assignment: CDR1 SGHTA and CDR2 FQGNSA. CDR3 residues: CASSAGTAFYEQYF.

The chain links TRBV11-1 to TRBJ2-3; TCRdb names TRBD2, which stays unverified in the absence of DNA. CDR1 and CDR2 from the germline V gene are SGHAT and FQDESV (reference sequence). The CDR3 covers 15 residues. CDR3 loop: CASSLVAAGTDTQYF.

This chain connects TRBV7-9 to TRBJ2-1; TCRdb calls TRBD2, which cannot be checked without DNA. The length of the CDR3 is 15 residues. Germline lookup yields CDR1 SEHNR and CDR2 FQNEAQ (reference sequence). The CDR3 is CASSWRGNSYNEQFF.

The CDR3 reads CSARDEKKNTGELFF. The V call is TRBV20-1, the J call TRBJ2-2. Germline V lookup: CDR1 DFQATT, CDR2 SNEGSKA (reference sequence). This CDR3 is 15 amino acids long.

The chain recombines TRBV2 with TRBJ2-3; the TCRdb D gene call, TRBD2, has no DNA to confirm it. The CDR3 has 16 residues. The germline CDR1 and CDR2 sequences are SNHLY and FYNNEI. The CDR3: CASCLVTGGNTDTQYF.

This chain connects TRBV29-1 to TRBJ1-4; checking the TCRdb D call of TRBD1 is not possible without DNA. Germline V CDR1 and CDR2: SQVTM, ANQGSEA. The CDR3 is 13 residues long. The CDR3 sequence: CSASQGTYEKLFF.

This chain uses TRBV27 with TRBJ2-7; absent DNA, TCRdb's TRBD1 call cannot be checked. Looked up from germline, CDR1 is MNHEY and CDR2 is SMNVEV (reference sequence). CDR3 length equals 14 residues. The chain's CDR3 is CASSLQTGYHEQYF.

The CDR3 spells CASSLVSSGRTDTQYF. The rearrangement joins TRBV11-2 to TRBJ2-3; the D gene TCRdb calls, TRBD2, cannot be checked with no DNA. The V gene's germline CDR1 is SGHAT and CDR2 FQNNGV. The CDR3 contains 16 residues. The entire variable domain, with the rest obtained from reference TRBV11-2 and TRBJ2-3, is as follows: EAGVAQSPRYKIIEKRQSVAFWCNPISGHATLYWYQQILGQGPKLLIQFQNNGVVDDSQLPKDRFSAERLKGVDSTLKIQPAKLEDSAVYLCASSLVSSGRTDTQYFGPGTRLTVL.

The chain links TRBV4-2 to TRBJ1-1. Germline loops: CDR1 LGHNA, CDR2 YNFKEQ. The CDR3 spans 12 residues. The CDR3 protein is CASSLFNTEAFF.

The V call is TRBV7-8, the J call TRBJ2-2; TCRdb returns TRBD1, unconfirmable since there is no DNA. The CDR3 has 15 residues. The germline V gene encodes CDR1 SGHVS and CDR2 FQNEAQ. CDR3: CASSVGTVNTGELFF.

The chain joins TRBV10-3 to TRBJ2-1; TCRdb's assignment of TRBD2 cannot be checked, as there is no DNA. This CDR3 has 12 amino acids. Germline loops: CDR1 ENHRY, CDR2 SYGVKD. The CDR3 sequence: CAISSGSREQFF.

The rearrangement uses TRBV7-8 and TRBJ2-1; the D gene TCRdb calls, TRBD1, cannot be checked with no DNA. This CDR3 contains 15 residues. Germline V gene sequence: CDR1 SGHVS, CDR2 FQNEAQ. CDR3: CASSLYYREIDEQFF.

The rearrangement joins TRBV28 to TRBJ2-1. CDR1 and CDR2 (germline): MDHEN, SYDVKM. CDR3 length: 14 residues. The CDR3 sequence is CASSLIGDYNEQFF. The full variable domain, with the rest looked up from reference TRBV28 and TRBJ2-1, is DVKVTQSSRYLVKRTGEKVFLECVQDMDHENMFWYRQDPGLGLRLIYFSYDVKMKEKGDIPEGYSVSREKKERFSLILESASTNQTSMYLCASSLIGDYNEQFFGPGTRLTVL.

The chain carries TRBV13 and TRBJ2-1; as DNA is missing, the TRBD1 call by TCRdb cannot be tested. The CDR3 is 16 amino acids. The germline V gene encodes CDR1 PRHDT and CDR2 FYEKMQ (reference sequence). The CDR3 protein is CASSLPGQTRYNEQFF.

V gene TRBV12-3 or TRBV12-4 combines with J gene TRBJ1-1; TCRdb proposes TRBD1, but this gene call is untestable without DNA. CDR3 length: 14 amino acids. This CDR3 reads CASSSLAPGTEAFF.

The rearrangement joins TRBV5-1 to TRBJ2-5; TCRdb outputs TRBD1, but without DNA this stays unchecked. The CDR3 loop spans 15 amino acids. Germline V CDR1 and CDR2: SGHRS, YFSETQ. The CDR3 is CASSTDRGRLETQYF. The full variable domain, in which reference TRBV5-1 and TRBJ2-5 provide the parts outside the CDR3, is KAGVTQTPRYLIKTRGQQVTLSCSPISGHRSVSWYQQTPGQGLQFLFEYFSETQRNKGNFPGRFSGRQFSNSRSEMNVSTLELGDSALYLCASSTDRGRLETQYFGPGTRLLVL.

The chain is built from TRBV2 and TRBJ2-1; TCRdb names TRBD2, which stays unverified in the absence of DNA. CDR3 length equals 16 residues. In germline, CDR1 is SNHLY, CDR2 FYNNEI. CDR3 sequence reads: CASSGVASGSHNEQFF.

The chain joins TRBV29-1 to TRBJ1-2; TCRdb names TRBD1, which stays unverified in the absence of DNA. The germline gives CDR1 SQVTM, CDR2 ANQGSEA. This CDR3 spans 13 amino acids. CDR3 protein: CSVDETGGHGYTF.

The chain employs TRBV6-1 and TRBJ2-3; TCRdb proposes TRBD2, but this gene call is untestable without DNA. The CDR3 totals 14 residues. Germline V gives CDR1 MNHNS, CDR2 SASEGT. CDR3 sequence reads: CARSEGPPPDTQYF.